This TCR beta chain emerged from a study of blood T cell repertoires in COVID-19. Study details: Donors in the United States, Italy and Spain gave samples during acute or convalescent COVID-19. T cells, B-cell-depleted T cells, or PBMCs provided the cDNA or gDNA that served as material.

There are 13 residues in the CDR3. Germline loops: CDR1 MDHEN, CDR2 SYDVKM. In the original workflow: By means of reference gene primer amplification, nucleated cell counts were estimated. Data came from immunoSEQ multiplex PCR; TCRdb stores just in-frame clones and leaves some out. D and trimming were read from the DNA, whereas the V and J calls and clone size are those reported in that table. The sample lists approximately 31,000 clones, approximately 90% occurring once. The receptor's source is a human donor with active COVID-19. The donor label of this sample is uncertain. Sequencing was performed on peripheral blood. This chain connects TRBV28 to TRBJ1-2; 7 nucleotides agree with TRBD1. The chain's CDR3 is CAEGGGVSYGYTF. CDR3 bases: TGTGCGGAAGGAGGGGGCGTCAGCTATGGCTACACCTTC.